Listed below are T cell receptor beta chains from one sample, sequenced in a study of cytomegalovirus exposure and HLA in healthy donors. TCRdb keeps only in-frame clones here, not all; method: immunoSEQ multiplex PCR. The repertoire holds around 67,000 clones, approximately 58% seen once, with 3% to 3.5% in the top ten. The sequenced sample consisted of PBMCs. These receptors were collected from a woman in her forties or fifties in good health and CMV-seronegative. Each CDR3 is given with its conserved first and last residue. Each record gives: clone size, V gene, J gene, D gene, CDR3 protein, CDR3 DNA. The D gene is left open where the match is weak. Expanded clones get a size class; other rows say once, few or many, or leave the size out.

.	TRBV6-5	TRBJ2-7	TRBD1	CASSSRQGAYEQYF	TGTGCCAGCAGTTCCCGACAGGGGGCCTACGAGCAGTACTTC
.	TRBV4-2	TRBJ1-2	.	CASSQDESGIYYGYTF	TGTGCCAGCAGCCAAGACGAATCGGGAATTTACTATGGCTACACCTTC
once	TRBV5-4	TRBJ2-5	.	CASSFTSSQETQYF	TGTGCCAGCAGCTTCACTAGCAGTCAAGAGACCCAGTACTTC
.	TRBV7-2	TRBJ2-5	.	CASSPGQKYQETQYF	TGTGCCAGCAGCCCAGGACAGAAGTACCAAGAGACCCAGTACTTC
.	TRBV5-6	TRBJ2-2	TRBD1	CASSSYRGRYTGELFF	TGTGCCAGCAGCTCCTACAGGGGGCGATACACCGGGGAGCTGTTTTTT
few	TRBV7-8	TRBJ1-1	TRBD1	CASRQRKGTADTEAFF	TGTGCCAGCAGACAACGAAAGGGGACAGCCGACACTGAAGCTTTCTTT
.	TRBV15	TRBJ1-1	.	CATSRGIETEAFF	TGTGCCACCAGCAGAGGAATAGAGACAGAAGCTTTCTTT
.	TRBV18	TRBJ1-1	.	CASSPVGAEAFF	TGTGCCAGCTCACCAGTGGGAGCTGAAGCTTTCTTT
.	TRBV5-5	TRBJ2-3	TRBD1	CASNIKSHRDRATTDAQYF	TGTGCCAGCAACATAAAATCCCACCGAGACAGGGCGACGACAGATGCGCAGTATTTT
.	TRBV11-2	TRBJ1-1	TRBD1	CASSPQTGSEAFF	TGTGCCAGCAGCCCCCAGACAGGGTCTGAAGCTTTCTTT
once	TRBV11-3	TRBJ1-5	.	CASSLGTEVNQPQHF	TGTGCCAGCAGCTTAGGGACAGAGGTCAATCAGCCCCAGCATTTT
few	TRBV4-3	TRBJ1-4	.	CASSALVGTFDEKLFF	TGCGCCAGCAGCGCCCTGGTTGGGACATTTGATGAAAAACTGTTTTTT
many	TRBV11-3	TRBJ2-2	.	CATSRGGNTGELFF	TGTGCCACCAGCCGGGGAGGGAACACCGGGGAGCTGTTTTTT
.	TRBV4-2	TRBJ2-4	.	CASSTVGALAKNIQYF	TGTGCCAGCAGCACCGTAGGGGCCTTAGCCAAAAACATTCAGTACTTC
.	TRBV11-2	TRBJ1-2	TRBD1	CASSNRGLNYGYTF	TGTGCCAGCAGCAATAGGGGGCTTAACTATGGCTACACCTTC
.	TRBV2	TRBJ2-7	.	CASGPEGVGEQYF	TGTGCCAGCGGGCCAGAGGGCGTCGGCGAGCAGTACTTC
.	TRBV4-1	TRBJ1-1	TRBD1	CASSQRQGAGQAFF	TGCGCCAGCAGCCAGCGACAGGGGGCGGGCCAAGCTTTCTTT
few	TRBV5-1	TRBJ1-1	.	CASSVLGGGIAEAFF	TGCGCCAGCAGCGTACTTGGGGGGGGAATCGCTGAAGCTTTCTTT
.	TRBV7-2	TRBJ2-7	TRBD2	CASSLTSGPLEQYF	TGTGCCAGCAGTTTGACTAGCGGACCCCTCGAGCAGTACTTC
.	TRBV7-2	TRBJ1-4	.	CASSLPGINEKLFF	TGTGCCAGCAGCTTACCAGGGATCAATGAAAAACTGTTTTTT
.	TRBV10-3	TRBJ2-5	.	CAISAGDPGETQYF	TGTGCCATCAGTGCAGGGGATCCTGGGGAGACCCAGTACTTC
.	TRBV19	TRBJ2-7	.	CASGTGYEQYF	TGTGCCAGTGGAACGGGGTACGAGCAGTACTTC
once	TRBV27	TRBJ1-1	.	CASSRPGGYTEAFF	TGTGCCAGCAGCCGACCGGGGGGGTATACTGAAGCTTTCTTT
.	TRBV10-3	TRBJ1-1	.	CAISESGQPYEAFF	TGTGCCATCAGTGAGTCTGGACAGCCCTATGAAGCTTTCTTT
.	TRBV29-1	TRBJ2-7	.	CSVGAQGNYEQYF	TGCAGCGTAGGGGCCCAGGGGAATTACGAGCAGTACTTC
.	TRBV7-2	TRBJ2-1	TRBD2	CASSTTSGSLIDNEQFF	TGTGCCAGCAGCACTACTAGCGGGAGTTTGATTGACAATGAGCAGTTCTTC
once	TRBV9	TRBJ1-1	.	CASSVEEGVNTEAFF	TGTGCCAGCAGCGTCGAGGAAGGGGTAAACACTGAAGCTTTCTTT
.	TRBV2	TRBJ1-2	TRBD1	CASSWFSDRGAGYTF	TGTGCCAGCAGTTGGTTCTCGGACAGGGGAGCTGGCTACACCTTC
few	TRBV27	TRBJ1-4	.	CASSRSSLNEKLFF	TGTGCCAGCAGCCGCTCCTCACTTAATGAAAAACTGTTTTTT
.	TRBV2	TRBJ1-1	.	CAIYTEAFF	TGTGCCATCTACACTGAAGCTTTCTTT
.	TRBV2	TRBJ1-2	TRBD1	CASTGQGGPVGGGYTF	TGTGCCAGCACGGGACAGGGGGGCCCCGTAGGTGGTGGCTACACCTTC
.	TRBV4-3	TRBJ2-3	TRBD1	CASSQDLTGGRDTQYF	TGCGCCAGCAGCCAAGATTTGACAGGGGGGAGAGATACGCAGTATTTT
.	TRBV19	TRBJ2-7	TRBD1	CASSSRTGGVYEQYF	TGTGCCAGTAGCTCCCGGACAGGGGGGGTCTACGAGCAGTACTTC
once	TRBV7-8	TRBJ1-1	.	CASSLVAGVVTEAFF	TGTGCCAGCAGCTTAGTAGCGGGGGTTGTCACTGAAGCTTTCTTT
few	TRBV7-9	TRBJ1-1	TRBD1	CASSFPPGGYSNTEAFF	TGTGCCAGCAGCTTCCCCCCAGGGGGATATTCGAACACTGAAGCTTTCTTT
.	TRBV5-1	TRBJ1-3	.	CASSLGDTGNTIYF	TGCGCCAGCAGCTTGGGGGACACTGGAAACACCATATATTTT
.	TRBV14	TRBJ2-2	.	CASSQGWPGTGELFF	TGTGCCAGCAGCCAAGGCTGGCCCGGGACCGGGGAGCTGTTTTTT
few	TRBV28	TRBJ1-6	.	CASSLLQDSPLHF	TGTGCCAGCAGTTTACTCCAGGATTCACCCCTCCACTTT
.	TRBV5-1	TRBJ2-1	.	CASSLGAASYNEQFF	TGCGCCAGCAGCTTGGGAGCGGCCTCCTACAATGAGCAGTTCTTC
.	TRBV28	TRBJ1-1	TRBD1	CASSEAGTGETEAFF	TGTGCCAGCAGTGAAGCCGGGACAGGGGAAACTGAAGCTTTCTTT
once	TRBV28	TRBJ1-2	.	CASSQFSGDLGYTF	TGTGCCAGCAGCCAATTCTCAGGGGATCTGGGCTACACCTTC
once	TRBV11-3	TRBJ1-1	.	CASSLGFGSTEAFF	TGTGCCAGCAGCTTAGGTTTTGGCAGCACTGAAGCTTTCTTT